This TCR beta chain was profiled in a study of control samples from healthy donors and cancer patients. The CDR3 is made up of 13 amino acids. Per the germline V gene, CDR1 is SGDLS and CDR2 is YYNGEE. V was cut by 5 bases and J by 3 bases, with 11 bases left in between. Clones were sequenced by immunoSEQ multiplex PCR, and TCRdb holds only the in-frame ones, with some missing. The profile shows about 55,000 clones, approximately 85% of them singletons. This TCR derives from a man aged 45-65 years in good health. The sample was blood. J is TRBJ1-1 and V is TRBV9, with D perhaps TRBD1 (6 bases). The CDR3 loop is CASSADSYTEAFF. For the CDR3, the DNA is TGTGCCAGCAGTGCGGACAGTTACACTGAAGCTTTCTTT.